These 12 T cell receptor beta chains originate from one sample sequenced in a study of T-cell reconstitution after alpha-beta-depleted transplantation in children. Unique molecular identifiers were incorporated into the prepared TCRbeta library. MiXCR, run by TCRdb on the PCR reads, gives a single entry per CDR3 protein. The sample contains fewer than 150,000 distinct CDR3 sequences, 8.5% to 10% of which appear only once. The specimen was PBMCs, mostly from graft donor cells, collected 180 days after TCRalphabeta/CD19-depleted stem cell transplant. All receptors derive from a girl under three years old who had a stem cell transplant for combined immunodeficiency, so the T cells may come from the graft donor.

This clonotype was observed a handful of times. The rearrangement joins TRBV19 to TRBJ1-1; D is undetermined. The CDR3 is 15 residues long. The V end lost 3 bases, the J end lost 0 bases, and 11 bases lay between the germline ends. Germline assignment: CDR1 LNHDA and CDR2 SQIVND (reference sequence). CDR3 sequence (DNA): TGTGCCAGTAGTATGCAGGCGCGGATGAACACTGAAGCTTTCTTT. Protein product: CASSMQARMNTEAFF.

This clonotype was counted a few times. J is TRBJ2-2 and V is TRBV5-1; TRBD2 aligns across 7 bases. Looked up from germline, CDR1 is SGHRS and CDR2 is YFSETQ. V shed 5 bases, J shed 5 bases, and the junction held 3 bases outside the gene matches. This CDR3 region has 13 residues. The DNA of the CDR3 is TGCGCCAGCAGTAACGGGGGGACCGGGGAGCTGTTTTTT. This sequence encodes CASSNGGTGELFF.

This chain joins TRBV19 and TRBJ2-5; 7 bases agree with TRBD1. V shed 6 bases, J shed 0 bases, and the junction held 4 bases outside the gene matches. Germline CDR1 is LNHDA and CDR2 is SQIVND (reference sequence). CDR3 length: 14 residues. The CDR3 region is CASSLTGDQETQYF. CDR3 nucleotides: TGTGCCAGTAGCCTTACAGGGGACCAAGAGACCCAGTACTTC.

In its sample, this clonotype was seen many times. The V gene is TRBV5-1, the J gene TRBJ1-1; possible D gene TRBD1, 5 bases. Trimming cost V 1 base and J 2 bases, with 9 bases left between them. The length of the CDR3 is 14 residues. Germline values: CDR1 SGHRS, CDR2 YFSETQ. CDR3 in amino acids: CASSLTGRNTEAFF. CDR3 nucleotide sequence: TGCGCCAGCAGCTTGACAGGTCGAAACACTGAAGCTTTCTTT.

There are many counts of this clonotype. CDR3 amino acids: CSVGTSGAGEQYF. The DNA of the CDR3 is TGCAGCGTCGGGACTAGCGGGGCGGGGGAGCAGTACTTC. The J gene is TRBJ2-7, the V gene TRBV29-1, with 13 bases that match TRBD2. The CDR3 has 13 amino acids. Germline-derived CDR1 and CDR2 are SQVTM and ANQGSEA. V was clipped by 6 bases and J by 7 bases; unmatched bases: 6.

There are a few counts of this clonotype. The rearrangement links TRBV7-2 to TRBJ2-6, with D possibly matching TRBD1 (6 bases). The germline CDR1 and CDR2 sequences are SGHTA and FQGNSA. The CDR3 loop spans 15 amino acids. V lost 1 base and J 2 bases, leaving 6 bases between the germline ends. CDR3 in amino acids: CASSLEGAGANVLTF. The CDR3 nucleotides are TGTGCCAGCAGCTTAGAGGGGGCTGGGGCCAACGTCCTGACTTTC.

In DNA, the CDR3 is TGTGCCAGCAGTCGGGTCCGGGGATCGGATCAGCCCCAGCATTTT. It is translated as CASSRVRGSDQPQHF. This rearrangement joins TRBV12-3 or TRBV12-4 to TRBJ1-5; D gene ambiguous. CDR3 length: 15 amino acids. The V gene lost 5 bases and the J gene lost 5 bases, with 16 bases spanning the gap.

This clonotype was detected a few times. The CDR3 sequence: CASSSSGPGTDTQYF. In DNA form, the CDR3 reads TGTGCCAGCAGTTCCTCCGGGCCTGGGACAGATACGCAGTATTTT. V usage is TRBV28 and J usage is TRBJ2-3; D is unresolved. This CDR3 is built from 15 residues. V lost 4 bases to trimming and J lost 3 bases, with 14 bases between them. Germline CDR1 MDHEN, CDR2 SYDVKM.

This chain connects TRBV15 to TRBJ1-2, with 7 bases that match TRBD1. The trim removed 5 bases at V and 2 bases at J, leaving 20 bases unmatched. The CDR3 loop spans 19 amino acids. Per germline, CDR1 LNHNV and CDR2 YYDKDF (reference sequence). The CDR3 bases are TGTGCCACCAGCGGTCTTAGGTCCGTCCGGGACAGACAAAACTATGGCTACACCTTC. Translating it yields CATSGLRSVRDRQNYGYTF. Together with reference TRBV15 and TRBJ1-2, the CDR3 gives the full variable domain: DAMVIQNPRYQVTQFGKPVTLSCSQTLNHNVMYWYQQKSSQAPKLLFHYYDKDFNNEADTPDNFQSRRPNTSFCFLDIRSPGLGDTAMYLCATSGLRSVRDRQNYGYTFGSGTRLTVV.

This clonotype was observed a few times. The V and J genes are TRBV7-2 and TRBJ1-6; D uncertain. The germline gives CDR1 SGHTA, CDR2 FQGNSA. CDR3 size: 15 residues. The ends were cut back, 7 bases at V and 14 bases at J, with 24 bases in the middle. CDR3 nucleotide sequence: TGTGCCAGCACCACCGGGCCCGGGTTGGACTACACCCTCCACTTT. Amino acid sequence: CASTTGPGLDYTLHF.

The chain joins TRBV5-1 to TRBJ1-5; D not certain. The V end lost 1 base, the J end lost 0 bases, and 8 bases lay between the germline ends. The CDR3 covers 15 residues. Germline V gives CDR1 SGHRS, CDR2 YFSETQ. CDR3 nucleotides: TGCGCCAGCAGCTTGCTTGGGATTAGCAATCAGCCCCAGCATTTT. It translates to CASSLLGISNQPQHF.

The chain uses TRBV14 and TRBJ1-1; D perhaps matches TRBD1 (5 bases). The CDR3 sequence is 15 residues long. V lost 1 base to trimming and J lost 5 bases, with 14 bases between them. The germline gives CDR1 SGHDN, CDR2 FVKESK. The CDR3 is CASSQVAGKATEAFF. CDR3 DNA sequence: TGTGCCAGCAGCCAAGTAGCAGGGAAGGCAACTGAAGCTTTCTTT.